The next 23 T cell receptor beta chains were all read from a single sample in a study of patients and donors after allogeneic stem cell transplantation. In TCRdb, the RT-PCR reads were re-called with MiXCR into one record per CDR3 protein. The data show 410,000 or so distinct CDR3 sequences, around 15% seen once. Sequencing used blood, either unsorted or a sorted T cell fraction (not recorded which). These receptors came from a human donor who was either an allogeneic HSCT recipient or a stem cell or donor lymphocyte infusion donor (not recorded which). It is not recorded whose cells these are; they may come from a transplant donor.

Only a few counts were recorded for this clonotype. This sequence joins TRBV6-5 and TRBJ2-3, with D perhaps TRBD1 (6 bases). V lost 2 bases, J lost 0 bases, and 9 bases lay in between. The CDR3 covers 15 residues. The germline CDR1 and CDR2 sequences are MNHEY and SVGAGI. The chain's CDR3 is CASSYDRPSTDTQYF. Written as DNA, the CDR3 is TGTGCCAGCAGTTACGACAGGCCCAGCACAGATACGCAGTATTTT.

The V call is TRBV24-1, the J call TRBJ2-1; D may be TRBD2 (8 bases). The V and J ends lost 4 bases and 8 bases respectively, with 11 bases between them. The CDR3 has 13 residues. Germline loops: CDR1 KGHDR, CDR2 SFDVKD. Written as DNA, the CDR3 is TGTGCCACCAGTGACGGGAGGGGGCATGAGCAGTTCTTC. Amino acid sequence: CATSDGRGHEQFF.

The chain is built from TRBV5-1 and TRBJ2-1, with 7 positions matching TRBD1. The germline V gene has CDR1 SGHRS and CDR2 YFSETQ. The CDR3 spans 14 residues. Trimming took 7 bases from V and 9 from J; bases not matched to a gene: 13. Here the CDR3 DNA reads TGCGCCAGCCGGACAGGCCCCCGAGCTGGTGAGCAGTTCTTC. It is translated as CASRTGPRAGEQFF. Drawing the rest from reference TRBV5-1 and TRBJ2-1, the complete variable domain is KAGVTQTPRYLIKTRGQQVTLSCSPISGHRSVSWYQQTPGQGLQFLFEYFSETQRNKGNFPGRFSGRQFSNSRSEMNVSTLELGDSALYLCASRTGPRAGEQFFGPGTRLTVL.

This clonotype was detected many times. The rearrangement joins TRBV12-3 or TRBV12-4 to TRBJ2-2; D ambiguous. The CDR3 totals 16 residues. The V end was cut by 4 bases, the J end by 1 base, with 13 bases between. CDR3 DNA sequence: TGTGCCAGCAGTTACCCCACCAACTTGAACACCGGGGAGCTGTTTTTT. Translation gives CASSYPTNLNTGELFF.

The rearrangement uses TRBV5-1 and TRBJ1-2; D may be TRBD1 (6 bases). The CDR3 extends over 15 amino acids. V gave up 2 bases and J gave up 0 bases, with 11 bases separating them. Germline CDR1 SGHRS, CDR2 YFSETQ. The CDR3 coding sequence is TGCGCCAGCAGCTTAGGACAGACTACTAACTATGGCTACACCTTC. As protein: CASSLGQTTNYGYTF.

This clonotype was detected a few times. The chain couples TRBV6-2 or TRBV6-3 to TRBJ2-3, with TRBD1 matching 10 bases. Germline V gene sequence: CDR1 MNHEY, CDR2 SVGEGT. Trimming removed 0 bases from V and 2 bases from J; junction bases left unmatched: 5. The CDR3 consists of 17 residues. The chain's CDR3 is CASSYSRDRGYTDTQYF. CDR3 nucleotide sequence: TGTGCCAGCAGTTACTCCCGGGACAGGGGCTACACAGATACGCAGTATTTT.

The V call is TRBV5-8, the J call TRBJ2-3; D unclear. V gave up 5 bases and J gave up 0 bases, with 16 bases separating them. This CDR3 is 16 amino acids long. The V gene's germline CDR1 is SGHTS and CDR2 YDEGEE. As DNA, the CDR3 is TGTGCCAGCAGTAACCTATGGCAGTTTAGCACAGATACGCAGTATTTT. It is translated as CASSNLWQFSTDTQYF.

The chain has TRBV6-1 and TRBJ1-6, with D perhaps TRBD1 (5 bases). Per the germline V gene, CDR1 is MNHNS and CDR2 is SASEGT. CDR3 length: 18 amino acids. Trimming left V 3 bases short and J 0 bases short, with 15 bases between. CDR3 nucleotide sequence: TGTGCCAGCAGTGATCCGGGACCGGGGAGCTCCTATAATTCACCCCTCCACTTT. The encoded protein is CASSDPGPGSSYNSPLHF.

Ten or more counts support this clonotype. V and J are TRBV12-3 or TRBV12-4 and TRBJ2-3; perhaps TRBD2 as D (5 bases). V lost 5 bases, J lost 1 base, and 13 bases lay in between. The CDR3 sequence is 15 residues long. The CDR3 sequence: CASSRWRFGTDTQYF. The CDR3 bases are TGTGCCAGCAGTAGATGGAGGTTCGGCACAGATACGCAGTATTTT.

This clonotype was found many times. The J gene is TRBJ2-1, the V gene TRBV12-3 or TRBV12-4; tentative D call: TRBD2 (6 bases). This CDR3 region has 14 residues. V was shortened by 5 bases and J by 7 bases, with 15 bases between the two germline ends. CDR3: CASSPPGLRNEQFF. The CDR3 DNA is TGTGCCAGCAGTCCACCGGGACTTAGGAATGAGCAGTTCTTC.

This clonotype was seen only a few times. J is TRBJ2-7 and V is TRBV2; D perhaps matches TRBD1 (5 bases). This CDR3 contains 13 residues. Trimming removed 4 bases at V and 1 base at J, with 8 bases between. From germline, CDR1 is SNHLY and CDR2 FYNNEI. CDR3 nucleotides: TGTGCCAGCAGTGTTAGGGGATCCTACGAGCAGTACTTC. Its translation: CASSVRGSYEQYF.

This rearrangement joins TRBV7-8 to TRBJ2-1; D is uncertain. Germline-derived CDR1 and CDR2 are SGHVS and FQNEAQ. CDR3 length: 13 amino acids. V lost 2 bases to trimming and J lost 3 bases, with 5 bases between them. The CDR3 region is CASSLILYNEQFF. CDR3 sequence (DNA): TGTGCCAGCAGCTTAATCCTCTACAATGAGCAGTTCTTC. Based on the CDR3 plus reference TRBV7-8 and TRBJ2-1, the full variable domain is GAGVSQSPRYKVAKRGQDVALRCDPISGHVSLFWYQQALGQGPEFLTYFQNEAQLDKSGLPSDRFFAERPEGSVSTLKIQRTQQEDSAVYLCASSLILYNEQFFGPGTRLTVL.

This rearrangement joins TRBV7-8 to TRBJ2-2, with TRBD1 identical over 7 bases. Germline assignment: CDR1 SGHVS and CDR2 FQNEAQ. The CDR3 runs 16 residues. The V gene end was trimmed by 5 bases and the J gene end by 7 bases; junction bases not matched to a gene: 13. In DNA form, the CDR3 reads TGTGCCAGCAGCGAACGAGGCAGGGGGAATGTCGGGGAGCTGTTTTTT. It translates to CASSERGRGNVGELFF.

In this sample, this clonotype turned up many times. V gene TRBV7-9 combines with J gene TRBJ2-5; tentative D call: TRBD2 (5 bases). Trimming took 3 bases from V and 2 from J, leaving 10 bases between them. Germline loops: CDR1 SEHNR, CDR2 FQNEAQ (reference sequence). The CDR3 totals 14 residues. For the CDR3, the DNA is TGTGCCAGCAGCTTCTGGGAGCAACAAGAGACCCAGTACTTC. Protein sequence: CASSFWEQQETQYF.

V and J are TRBV20-1 and TRBJ2-7; D gene uncertain. Trimming removed 3 bases at V and 7 bases at J, with 13 bases between. Germline V gene data show CDR1 as DFQATT and CDR2 as SNEGSKA (reference sequence). This CDR3 has 12 residues. The CDR3 DNA follows: TGCAGTGCTAGGTATCCGCGTAGGGAGCAGTACTTC. It translates to CSARYPRREQYF.

This clonotype appeared a few times. V usage is TRBV20-1 and J usage is TRBJ1-1; D possibly corresponds to TRBD1 (5 bases). This CDR3 region has 11 residues. The V gene's germline CDR1 is DFQATT and CDR2 SNEGSKA (reference sequence). V lost 2 bases to trimming and J lost 4 bases, with 5 bases between them. For the CDR3, the DNA is TGCAGTGCTAGACAGGGCACTGAAGCTTTCTTT. The encoded protein is CSARQGTEAFF.

This clonotype was seen a few times. This chain uses TRBV25-1 with TRBJ2-2; D may match TRBD1 or TRBD2 (6 bases each). Trimming removed 7 bases at V and 2 bases at J, with 11 bases between. Germline CDR1 and CDR2: MGHDK and SYGVNS. The CDR3 runs 14 residues. CDR3: CASTPGANTGELFF. For the CDR3, the DNA is TGTGCCAGCACTCCGGGGGCTAACACCGGGGAGCTGTTTTTT.

This sequence joins TRBV3-1 and TRBJ2-1; no reliable D call. Trimming left V 4 bases short and J 5 bases short, with 18 bases between. CDR1 is LGHDT, CDR2 YNNKEL, per germline (reference sequence). The CDR3 is 16 amino acids. As DNA, the CDR3 is TGTGCCAGCAGCCGAGGCCCGGTCCGAGGCCACAATGAGCAGTTCTTC. Protein sequence: CASSRGPVRGHNEQFF.

The chain has TRBV5-1 and TRBJ1-5; 7 bases are a match to TRBD1. J was trimmed by 4 bases and V by 4 bases; bases with no gene match: 8. The CDR3 is 15 residues long. Germline assignment: CDR1 SGHRS and CDR2 YFSETQ. The CDR3 bases are TGCGCCAGCAGCCTCGGGACAGCCCGAAATCAGCCCCAGCATTTT. This gives the protein CASSLGTARNQPQHF.

This clonotype was seen a few times. The chain joins TRBV5-1 to TRBJ2-5; D tentatively reads TRBD1 or TRBD2 (5 bases each). The CDR3 length is 15 residues. V was cut by 0 bases and J by 4 bases, with 13 bases left in between. CDR1 is SGHRS, CDR2 YFSETQ, per germline. CDR3 coding DNA: TGCGCCAGCAGCTTGGAGGGACGTAGCATAGAGACCCAGTACTTC. Amino acids: CASSLEGRSIETQYF.

The chain carries TRBV6-2 or TRBV6-3 and TRBJ1-2; 9 bases fit TRBD1. Per germline, CDR1 MNHEY and CDR2 SVGEGT. V shed 2 bases and J 7 bases; nucleotides not matched to a gene: 2. The CDR3 is 13 residues long. The CDR3 loop is CASSYGTGFGYTF. The CDR3 nucleotides read TGTGCCAGCAGTTACGGGACAGGGTTTGGCTACACCTTC.

This clonotype was counted between two and nine times. V and J are TRBV2 and TRBJ2-3; D call uncertain. Trimming stripped 6 bases from V and 4 bases from J, with 20 bases between. This CDR3 has 16 residues. CDR1 and CDR2 (germline): SNHLY, FYNNEI. The CDR3 sequence is CASRHSPSEGPDTQYF. In nucleotides, the CDR3 is TGTGCCAGCAGGCACAGCCCCTCGGAAGGGCCAGATACGCAGTATTTT.

The table lists this clonotype with a few counts. This chain joins TRBV30 and TRBJ2-1, with no clear D. The V end lost 0 bases, the J end lost 0 bases, and 15 bases lay between the germline ends. Germline CDR1 is GTSNPN and CDR2 is SVGIG (reference sequence). There are 17 residues in the CDR3. CDR3 amino acids: CAWSVRSPLNSYNEQFF. The CDR3 DNA is TGTGCCTGGAGTGTACGATCTCCTTTAAACTCCTACAATGAGCAGTTCTTC. Together with reference TRBV30 and TRBJ2-1, the CDR3 gives the full variable domain: SQTIHQWPATLVQPVGSPLSLECTVEGTSNPNLYWYRQAAGRGLQLLFYSVGIGQISSEVPQNLSASRPQDRQFILSSKKLLLSDSGFYLCAWSVRSPLNSYNEQFFGPGTRLTVL.